The 15 T cell receptor beta chains reported below all come from one sample, sequenced in a study of cytomegalovirus exposure and HLA in healthy donors. The primer mix had 60 Vbeta and 13 Jbeta primers. The data were produced by immunoSEQ multiplex PCR, yet TCRdb's version contains in-frame clones alone and is incomplete. In the table there are about 86,000 clones, 70% to 80% of which are singletons. Sequenced sample: PBMCs. The receptors were gathered from a man between 60 and 75 years old in good health and CMV-seronegative.

The chain uses TRBV11-3 and TRBJ2-2; D perhaps matches TRBD2 (7 bases). Per the germline V gene, CDR1 is SGHNT and CDR2 is YENEEA. V lost 5 bases, J lost 5 bases, and 24 bases lay in between. CDR3 length: 18 residues. CDR3 sequence (DNA): TGTGCCAGCAGCGTCAGTTGGGAACGGGGGGCCAGGACCGGGGAGCTGTTTTTT. Its protein is CASSVSWERGARTGELFF.

The chain is built from TRBV2 and TRBJ2-7, with TRBD2 matching over 8 bases. Germline CDR1 is SNHLY and CDR2 is FYNNEI. Trimming took 8 bases from V and 3 from J; bases not matched to a gene: 6. This CDR3 is 13 amino acids long. This chain's CDR3 is CASGTSGNYEQYF. CDR3 sequence (DNA): TGTGCCAGCGGTACTAGCGGAAACTACGAGCAGTACTTC.

This clone was observed a single time. The chain employs TRBV2 and TRBJ1-3; D call uncertain. The germline V gene encodes CDR1 SNHLY and CDR2 FYNNEI. Trimming took off 8 bases at V and 0 bases at J, with 5 bases between the two ends. The CDR3 consists of 12 residues. The CDR3 DNA is TGTGCCAGCGGGAGCTCTGGAAACACCATATATTTT. It is translated as CASGSSGNTIYF.

Here the CDR3 reads CASTRTSPGELFF. In DNA, the CDR3 is TGTGCCAGTACTAGGACTAGCCCCGGGGAGCTGTTTTTT. The V gene is TRBV19, the J gene TRBJ2-2; TRBD2 matches at 8 bases. This CDR3 has 13 amino acids. With 7 bases clipped from V and 6 bases from J, the junction kept 4 bases outside the gene matches. The germline CDR1 and CDR2 sequences are LNHDA and SQIVND (reference sequence).

This chain uses TRBV6-4 with TRBJ1-1, with 7 bases aligning to TRBD1. In germline, CDR1 is MRHNA, CDR2 SNTAGT. The V gene end was trimmed by 6 bases and the J gene end by 2 bases; junction bases not matched to a gene: 6. The CDR3 consists of 14 residues. The CDR3 DNA reads as TGTGCCAGCAGGCCCGGGGACAGTAACACTGAAGCTTTCTTT. Protein product: CASRPGDSNTEAFF.

This clone has only a few counts. The genes are TRBV5-1 and TRBJ2-7, with 8 bases that match TRBD1. The junction had 6 bases not matched to a gene; V was cut back by 5 bases and J by 2 bases. CDR3 length: 14 amino acids. CDR1 SGHRS and CDR2 YFSETQ come from the germline V gene. This CDR3 is CASRSGTGPYEQYF. Written as DNA, the CDR3 is TGCGCCAGCAGGTCCGGGACAGGCCCCTACGAGCAGTACTTC.

The V and J genes are TRBV19 and TRBJ1-3, with 7 nucleotides matching TRBD1. This CDR3 region has 16 residues. From germline, CDR1 is LNHDA and CDR2 SQIVND (reference sequence). J gave up 3 bases and V 9 bases, and 14 bases lay outside the gene matches. CDR3 DNA: TGTGCCAGCTACCAGCCGGGACAGATTTTTGGAAACACCATATATTTT. This encodes CASYQPGQIFGNTIYF.

The chain has TRBV4-3 and TRBJ2-1, with D possibly TRBD2 on 7 matching bases. CDR3 length: 18 amino acids. The germline CDR1 and CDR2 sequences are LGHNA and YSLEER. Trimming removed 0 bases from V and 0 bases from J, with 15 bases in between. The CDR3 region has the DNA TGCGCCAGCAGCCAAGAGCTCGGGGGGCTGAGCTCCTACAATGAGCAGTTCTTC. Its protein product is CASSQELGGLSSYNEQFF.

This clone showed up just a few times. Other nucleotide sequences in the sample specify the same CDR3. The gene calls are TRBV6-5 and TRBJ2-7; D is perhaps TRBD1 (5 bases). The CDR3 has 14 residues. V lost 0 bases, J lost 3 bases, and 9 bases lay in between. The germline V gene encodes CDR1 MNHEY and CDR2 SVGAGI. The CDR3: CASSYSGQGYEQYF. The CDR3 coding sequence is TGTGCCAGCAGTTACTCAGGCCAGGGCTACGAGCAGTACTTC.

The V call is TRBV5-1, the J call TRBJ1-2, with D unclear. CDR1 is SGHRS and CDR2 is YFSETQ in the germline V gene. The CDR3 covers 14 residues. V was shortened by 4 bases and J by 3 bases, with 13 bases between the two germline ends. The CDR3 reads CASSPEASYYGYTF. CDR3 bases: TGCGCCAGCAGCCCCGAGGCCAGCTACTATGGCTACACCTTC.

A single count supports this clone. The chain has TRBV5-4 and TRBJ1-6; no clear D gene. Trimming stripped 5 bases from V and 6 bases from J, with 18 bases between. From germline, CDR1 is SGHNT and CDR2 YYREEE (reference sequence). The CDR3 covers 16 residues. DNA of the CDR3: TGTGCCAGCAGGCCCACTCCCGATGCCGCTAATTCACCCCTCCACTTT. Its protein product is CASRPTPDAANSPLHF.

The V call is TRBV18, the J call TRBJ2-7; 7 bases line up with TRBD1. Unmatched junction bases numbered 1, after V lost 2 bases and J lost 0 bases. Germline V gives CDR1 KGHSH, CDR2 LQKENI. CDR3 length equals 14 residues. The CDR3 protein is CASSPGTASYEQYF. The CDR3 DNA sequence: TGTGCCAGCTCACCAGGGACAGCCTCCTACGAGCAGTACTTC. The full variable domain, with the rest looked up from reference TRBV18 and TRBJ2-7, is NAGVMQNPRHLVRRRGQEARLRCSPMKGHSHVYWYRQLPEEGLKFMVYLQKENIIDESGMPKERFSAEFPKEGPSILRIQQVVRGDSAAYFCASSPGTASYEQYFGPGTRLTVT.

Here the CDR3 reads CASKQAYYNEQFF. The CDR3 DNA sequence: TGTGCCAGCAAACAGGCATACTACAATGAGCAGTTCTTC. V and J are TRBV6-5 and TRBJ2-1, with a weak D call TRBD1 (5 bases). The CDR3 totals 13 residues. Germline assignment: CDR1 MNHEY and CDR2 SVGAGI. V was pared by 7 bases and J by 3 bases, with 10 bases between.

The chain combines TRBV5-1 with TRBJ1-4; possibly TRBD1 for D (5 bases). In germline, CDR1 is SGHRS, CDR2 YFSETQ. V dropped 4 bases and J dropped 6 bases, with 13 bases sitting between them. The CDR3 has 14 amino acids. CDR3 amino acids: CASSPAGLDEKLFF. The CDR3 DNA reads TGCGCCAGCAGCCCGGCAGGGCTGGATGAAAAACTGTTTTTT.

The chain has TRBV2 and TRBJ1-2; D is possibly TRBD1 (6 bases). Germline lookup yields CDR1 SNHLY and CDR2 FYNNEI. This CDR3 has 14 residues. Trimming took off 3 bases at V and 4 bases at J, with 12 bases between the two ends. CDR3 residues: CASSDLPGAYGYTF. CDR3 nucleotides: TGTGCCAGCAGTGATCTTCCAGGGGCCTATGGCTACACCTTC.